Described below is a single T cell receptor beta chain sequence and its context. These data are taken from a study of blood T cell repertoires in COVID-19. Study information: The cDNA or gDNA used as material had been derived from T cells, B-cell-depleted T cells, or PBMCs.

TCRdb's copy holds only in-frame clones and misses some; the assay was immunoSEQ multiplex PCR. The sample lists approximately 72,000 clones, around 85% seen once, with 35% in the top ten. V lost 3 bases and J 0 bases, leaving 14 bases between the germline ends. The CDR3 length is 16 residues. From germline, CDR1 is LNHDA and CDR2 SQIVND (reference sequence). The material sequenced was peripheral blood. The V and J genes are TRBV19 and TRBJ2-5; possible D gene TRBD2, 6 bases. The receptor was derived from a woman aged 80 or over with active or convalescent COVID-19. The CDR3 sequence: CASSISGVGDQETQYF. CDR3 nucleotide sequence: TGTGCCAGTAGTATTTCGGGAGTAGGGGACCAAGAGACCCAGTACTTC.